This T cell receptor (beta chain) was sequenced during a study of control samples from healthy donors and cancer patients. This clone turned up a few times. Repertoires were generated with immunoSEQ multiplex PCR, while TCRdb's copy carries only in-frame clones and drops some. The repertoire holds about 180,000 clones, with 90% as singletons. Sequenced sample: blood. The origin of this receptor is a woman between 45 and 60 years old in good health.

The CDR3 here is CASSSWDGSYNEQFF. CDR3 nucleotides: TGTGCCAGCAGCTCGTGGGACGGATCCTACAATGAGCAGTTCTTC. This chain uses TRBV5-4 with TRBJ2-1, with D possibly being TRBD1 or TRBD2 (5 bases each). Trimming took off 3 bases at V and 1 base at J, with 11 bases between the two ends. The CDR3 has 15 amino acids. CDR1 is SGHNT, CDR2 YYREEE, per germline (reference sequence).